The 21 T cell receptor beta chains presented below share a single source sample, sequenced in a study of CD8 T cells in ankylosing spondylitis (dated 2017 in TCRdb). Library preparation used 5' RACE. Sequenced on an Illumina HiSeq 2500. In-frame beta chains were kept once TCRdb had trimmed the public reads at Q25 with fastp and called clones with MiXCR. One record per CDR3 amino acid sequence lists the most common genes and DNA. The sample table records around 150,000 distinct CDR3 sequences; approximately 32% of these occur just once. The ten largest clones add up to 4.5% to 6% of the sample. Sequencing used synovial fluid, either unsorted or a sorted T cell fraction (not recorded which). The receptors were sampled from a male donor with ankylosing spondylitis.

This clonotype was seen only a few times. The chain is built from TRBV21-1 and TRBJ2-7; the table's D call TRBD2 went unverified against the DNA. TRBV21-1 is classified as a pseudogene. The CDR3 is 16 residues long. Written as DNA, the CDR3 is TGTGCCAGCAGCAAAGAGGGACTAGCCGTCTCCTACGAGCAGTACTTC. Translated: CASSKEGLAVSYEQYF.

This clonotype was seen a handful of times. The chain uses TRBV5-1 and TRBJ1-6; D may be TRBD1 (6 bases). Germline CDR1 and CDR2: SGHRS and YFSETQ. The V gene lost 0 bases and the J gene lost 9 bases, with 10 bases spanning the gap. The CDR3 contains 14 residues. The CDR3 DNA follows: TGCGCCAGCAGCTTGGACAGGGAGGGTTCACCCCTCCACTTT. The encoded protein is CASSLDREGSPLHF. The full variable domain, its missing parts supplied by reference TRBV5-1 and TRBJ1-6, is KAGVTQTPRYLIKTRGQQVTLSCSPISGHRSVSWYQQTPGQGLQFLFEYFSETQRNKGNFPGRFSGRQFSNSRSEMNVSTLELGDSALYLCASSLDREGSPLHFGNGTRLTVT.

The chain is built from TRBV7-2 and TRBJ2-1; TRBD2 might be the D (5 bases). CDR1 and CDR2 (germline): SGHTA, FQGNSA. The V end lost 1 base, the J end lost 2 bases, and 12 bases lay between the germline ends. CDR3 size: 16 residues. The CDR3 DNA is TGTGCCAGCAGCTTAGTACTCGGGGTGCCCTACAATGAGCAGTTCTTC. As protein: CASSLVLGVPYNEQFF.

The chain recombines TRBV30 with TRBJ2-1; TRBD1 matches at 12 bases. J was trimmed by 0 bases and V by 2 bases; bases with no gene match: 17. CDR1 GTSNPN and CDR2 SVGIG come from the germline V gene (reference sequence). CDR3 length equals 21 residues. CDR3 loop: CAWSTIRRRDRGPSSYNEQFF. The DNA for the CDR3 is TGTGCCTGGAGTACCATCCGACGCCGGGACAGGGGGCCCTCCTCCTACAATGAGCAGTTCTTC.

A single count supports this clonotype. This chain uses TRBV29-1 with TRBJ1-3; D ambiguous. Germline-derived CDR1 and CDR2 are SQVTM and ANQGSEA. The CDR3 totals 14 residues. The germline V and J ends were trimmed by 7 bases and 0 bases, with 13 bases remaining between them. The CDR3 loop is CSALSPGSGNTIYF. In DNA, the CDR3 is TGCAGCGCTTTAAGCCCCGGCTCTGGAAACACCATATATTTT. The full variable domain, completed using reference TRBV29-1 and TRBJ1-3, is SAVISQKPSRDICQRGTSLTIQCQVDSQVTMMFWYRQQPGQSLTLIATANQGSEATYESGFVIDKFPISRPNLTFSTLTVSNMSPEDSSIYLCSALSPGSGNTIYFGEGSWLTVV.

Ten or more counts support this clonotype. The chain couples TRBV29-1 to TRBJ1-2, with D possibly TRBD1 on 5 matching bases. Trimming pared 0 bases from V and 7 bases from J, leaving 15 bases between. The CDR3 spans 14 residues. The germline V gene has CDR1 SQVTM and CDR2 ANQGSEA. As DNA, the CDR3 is TGCAGCGTTGAAGATTTAGAGGGGAAGGGTGGCTACACCTTC. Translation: CSVEDLEGKGGYTF.

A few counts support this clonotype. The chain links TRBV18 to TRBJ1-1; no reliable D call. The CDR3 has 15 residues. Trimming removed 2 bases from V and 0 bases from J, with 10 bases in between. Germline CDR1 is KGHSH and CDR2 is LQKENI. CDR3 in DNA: TGTGCCAGCTCACCAAGGGCAGACATGAACACTGAAGCTTTCTTT. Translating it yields CASSPRADMNTEAFF.

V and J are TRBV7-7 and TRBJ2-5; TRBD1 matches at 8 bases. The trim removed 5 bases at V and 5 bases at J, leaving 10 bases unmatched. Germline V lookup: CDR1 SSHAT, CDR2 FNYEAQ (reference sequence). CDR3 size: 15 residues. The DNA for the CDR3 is TGTGCCAGCAGCCAGCTCCAGGGGGCCGGGGAGACCCAGTACTTC. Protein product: CASSQLQGAGETQYF.

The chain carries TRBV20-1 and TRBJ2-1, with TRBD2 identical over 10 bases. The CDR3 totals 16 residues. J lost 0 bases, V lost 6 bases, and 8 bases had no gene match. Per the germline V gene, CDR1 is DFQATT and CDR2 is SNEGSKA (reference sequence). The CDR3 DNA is TGCAGTGCAGAAACTAGCGGGGCATCCTCCTACAATGAGCAGTTCTTC. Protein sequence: CSAETSGASSYNEQFF.

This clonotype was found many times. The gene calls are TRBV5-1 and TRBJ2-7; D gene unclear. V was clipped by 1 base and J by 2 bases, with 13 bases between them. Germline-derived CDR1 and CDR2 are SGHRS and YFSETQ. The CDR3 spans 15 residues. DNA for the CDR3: TGCGCCAGCAGCTTGACGACGTTTTCCCCCTACGAGCAGTACTTC. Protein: CASSLTTFSPYEQYF.

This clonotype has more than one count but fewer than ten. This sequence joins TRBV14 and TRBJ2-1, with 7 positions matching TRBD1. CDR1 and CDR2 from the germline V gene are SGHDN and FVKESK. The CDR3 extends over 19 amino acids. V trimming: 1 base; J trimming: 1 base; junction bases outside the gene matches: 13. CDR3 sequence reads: CASSQGGTEIAVSYNEQFF. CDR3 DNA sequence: TGTGCCAGCAGCCAAGGGGGGACAGAAATCGCCGTGTCCTACAATGAGCAGTTCTTC.

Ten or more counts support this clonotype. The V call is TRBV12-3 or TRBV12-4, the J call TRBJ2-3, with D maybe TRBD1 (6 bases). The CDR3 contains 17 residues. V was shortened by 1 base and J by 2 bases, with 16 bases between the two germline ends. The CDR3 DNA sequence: TGTGCCAGCAGTTTAGAACTGGGGTTGGGACACACAGATACGCAGTATTTT. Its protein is CASSLELGLGHTDTQYF.

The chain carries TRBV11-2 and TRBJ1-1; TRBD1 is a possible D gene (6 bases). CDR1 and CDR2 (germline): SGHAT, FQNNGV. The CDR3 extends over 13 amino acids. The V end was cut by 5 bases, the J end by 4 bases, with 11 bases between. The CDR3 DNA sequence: TGTGCCAGCAGCCTTAGGGGGAGCACTGAAGCTTTCTTT. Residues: CASSLRGSTEAFF.

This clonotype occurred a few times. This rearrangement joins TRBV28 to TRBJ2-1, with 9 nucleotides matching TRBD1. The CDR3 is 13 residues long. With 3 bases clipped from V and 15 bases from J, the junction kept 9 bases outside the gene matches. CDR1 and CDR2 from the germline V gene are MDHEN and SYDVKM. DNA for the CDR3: TGTGCCAGCAGTTTTAGACAGGGGGAGTTATGGTTCTTC. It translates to CASSFRQGELWFF.

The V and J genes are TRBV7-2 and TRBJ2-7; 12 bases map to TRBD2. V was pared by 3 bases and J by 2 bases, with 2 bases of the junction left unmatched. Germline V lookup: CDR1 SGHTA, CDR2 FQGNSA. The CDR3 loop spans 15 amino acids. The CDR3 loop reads CASSLGTSGPYEQYF. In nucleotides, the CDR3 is TGTGCCAGCAGCTTGGGGACTAGCGGGCCCTACGAGCAGTACTTC.

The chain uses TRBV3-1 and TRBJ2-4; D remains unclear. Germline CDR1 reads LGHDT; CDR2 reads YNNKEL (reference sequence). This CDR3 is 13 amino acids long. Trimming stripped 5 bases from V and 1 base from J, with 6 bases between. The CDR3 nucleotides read TGTGCCAGCAGCACCGGGGCCAAAAACATTCAGTACTTC. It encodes CASSTGAKNIQYF.

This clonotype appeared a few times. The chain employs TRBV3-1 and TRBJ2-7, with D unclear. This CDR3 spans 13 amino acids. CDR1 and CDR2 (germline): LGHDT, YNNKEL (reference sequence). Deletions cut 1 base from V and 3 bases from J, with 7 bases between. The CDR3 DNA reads TGTGCCAGCAGCCAAGGATGGAGCTACGAGCAGTACTTC. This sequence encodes CASSQGWSYEQYF.

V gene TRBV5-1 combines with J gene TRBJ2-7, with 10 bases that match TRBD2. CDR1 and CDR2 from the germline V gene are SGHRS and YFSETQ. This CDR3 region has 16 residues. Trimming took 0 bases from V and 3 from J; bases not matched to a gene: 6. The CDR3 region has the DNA TGCGCCAGCAGCTTGGAAGCGGGAGGGCCGGGCTACGAGCAGTACTTC. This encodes CASSLEAGGPGYEQYF.

This CDR3 is CSASPTGRAEAFF. The CDR3 region has the DNA TGCAGTGCTAGTCCCACAGGGAGGGCTGAAGCTTTCTTT. The V call is TRBV20-1, the J call TRBJ1-1, with D possibly being TRBD1 (6 bases). CDR1 is DFQATT and CDR2 is SNEGSKA in the germline V gene (reference sequence). Trimming cost V 3 bases and J 6 bases, with 14 bases left between them. The length of the CDR3 is 13 residues.

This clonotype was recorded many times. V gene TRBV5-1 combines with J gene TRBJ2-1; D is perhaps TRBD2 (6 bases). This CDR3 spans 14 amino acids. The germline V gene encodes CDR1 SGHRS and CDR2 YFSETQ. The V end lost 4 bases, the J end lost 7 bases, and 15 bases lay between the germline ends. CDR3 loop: CASSTGEAGNEQFF. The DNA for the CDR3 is TGCGCCAGCAGCACGGGAGAGGCAGGTAATGAGCAGTTCTTC.

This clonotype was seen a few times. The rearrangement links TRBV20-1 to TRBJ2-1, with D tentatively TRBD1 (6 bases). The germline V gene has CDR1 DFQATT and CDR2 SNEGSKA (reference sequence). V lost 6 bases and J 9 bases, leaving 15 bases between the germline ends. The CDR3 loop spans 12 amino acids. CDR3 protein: CSAEPEGGEQFF. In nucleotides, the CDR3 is TGCAGTGCAGAACCGGAAGGGGGTGAGCAGTTCTTC.